Listed here is a single T cell receptor beta chain. The data are from a study of T cell changes during pregnancy in multiple sclerosis. The CDR3 sequence is 12 residues long. CDR1 and CDR2 (germline): LNHDA, SQIVND (reference sequence). Trimming removed 10 bases from V and 0 bases from J, with 10 bases in between. Assay used: immunoSEQ multiplex PCR; TCRdb lists only in-frame clones, some missing. Seen here are around 70,000 clones, 85% to 95% observed once, and the top ten hold less than 2.5%. This sequence was found in a female donor with multiple sclerosis, enrolled in a pregnancy study. V usage is TRBV19 and J usage is TRBJ2-7, with D unclear. Here the sequenced sample was peripheral blood, taken before pregnancy. CDR3: CATLSISYEQYF. The CDR3 nucleotides read TGTGCCACCCTGAGTATCTCCTACGAGCAGTACTTC. Filled out from reference TRBV19 and TRBJ2-7, the complete variable domain reads DGGITQSPKYLFRKEGQNVTLSCEQNLNHDAMYWYRQDPGQGLRLIYYSQIVNDFQKGDIAEGYSVSREKKESFPLTVTSAQKNPTAFYLCATLSISYEQYFGPGTRLTVT.